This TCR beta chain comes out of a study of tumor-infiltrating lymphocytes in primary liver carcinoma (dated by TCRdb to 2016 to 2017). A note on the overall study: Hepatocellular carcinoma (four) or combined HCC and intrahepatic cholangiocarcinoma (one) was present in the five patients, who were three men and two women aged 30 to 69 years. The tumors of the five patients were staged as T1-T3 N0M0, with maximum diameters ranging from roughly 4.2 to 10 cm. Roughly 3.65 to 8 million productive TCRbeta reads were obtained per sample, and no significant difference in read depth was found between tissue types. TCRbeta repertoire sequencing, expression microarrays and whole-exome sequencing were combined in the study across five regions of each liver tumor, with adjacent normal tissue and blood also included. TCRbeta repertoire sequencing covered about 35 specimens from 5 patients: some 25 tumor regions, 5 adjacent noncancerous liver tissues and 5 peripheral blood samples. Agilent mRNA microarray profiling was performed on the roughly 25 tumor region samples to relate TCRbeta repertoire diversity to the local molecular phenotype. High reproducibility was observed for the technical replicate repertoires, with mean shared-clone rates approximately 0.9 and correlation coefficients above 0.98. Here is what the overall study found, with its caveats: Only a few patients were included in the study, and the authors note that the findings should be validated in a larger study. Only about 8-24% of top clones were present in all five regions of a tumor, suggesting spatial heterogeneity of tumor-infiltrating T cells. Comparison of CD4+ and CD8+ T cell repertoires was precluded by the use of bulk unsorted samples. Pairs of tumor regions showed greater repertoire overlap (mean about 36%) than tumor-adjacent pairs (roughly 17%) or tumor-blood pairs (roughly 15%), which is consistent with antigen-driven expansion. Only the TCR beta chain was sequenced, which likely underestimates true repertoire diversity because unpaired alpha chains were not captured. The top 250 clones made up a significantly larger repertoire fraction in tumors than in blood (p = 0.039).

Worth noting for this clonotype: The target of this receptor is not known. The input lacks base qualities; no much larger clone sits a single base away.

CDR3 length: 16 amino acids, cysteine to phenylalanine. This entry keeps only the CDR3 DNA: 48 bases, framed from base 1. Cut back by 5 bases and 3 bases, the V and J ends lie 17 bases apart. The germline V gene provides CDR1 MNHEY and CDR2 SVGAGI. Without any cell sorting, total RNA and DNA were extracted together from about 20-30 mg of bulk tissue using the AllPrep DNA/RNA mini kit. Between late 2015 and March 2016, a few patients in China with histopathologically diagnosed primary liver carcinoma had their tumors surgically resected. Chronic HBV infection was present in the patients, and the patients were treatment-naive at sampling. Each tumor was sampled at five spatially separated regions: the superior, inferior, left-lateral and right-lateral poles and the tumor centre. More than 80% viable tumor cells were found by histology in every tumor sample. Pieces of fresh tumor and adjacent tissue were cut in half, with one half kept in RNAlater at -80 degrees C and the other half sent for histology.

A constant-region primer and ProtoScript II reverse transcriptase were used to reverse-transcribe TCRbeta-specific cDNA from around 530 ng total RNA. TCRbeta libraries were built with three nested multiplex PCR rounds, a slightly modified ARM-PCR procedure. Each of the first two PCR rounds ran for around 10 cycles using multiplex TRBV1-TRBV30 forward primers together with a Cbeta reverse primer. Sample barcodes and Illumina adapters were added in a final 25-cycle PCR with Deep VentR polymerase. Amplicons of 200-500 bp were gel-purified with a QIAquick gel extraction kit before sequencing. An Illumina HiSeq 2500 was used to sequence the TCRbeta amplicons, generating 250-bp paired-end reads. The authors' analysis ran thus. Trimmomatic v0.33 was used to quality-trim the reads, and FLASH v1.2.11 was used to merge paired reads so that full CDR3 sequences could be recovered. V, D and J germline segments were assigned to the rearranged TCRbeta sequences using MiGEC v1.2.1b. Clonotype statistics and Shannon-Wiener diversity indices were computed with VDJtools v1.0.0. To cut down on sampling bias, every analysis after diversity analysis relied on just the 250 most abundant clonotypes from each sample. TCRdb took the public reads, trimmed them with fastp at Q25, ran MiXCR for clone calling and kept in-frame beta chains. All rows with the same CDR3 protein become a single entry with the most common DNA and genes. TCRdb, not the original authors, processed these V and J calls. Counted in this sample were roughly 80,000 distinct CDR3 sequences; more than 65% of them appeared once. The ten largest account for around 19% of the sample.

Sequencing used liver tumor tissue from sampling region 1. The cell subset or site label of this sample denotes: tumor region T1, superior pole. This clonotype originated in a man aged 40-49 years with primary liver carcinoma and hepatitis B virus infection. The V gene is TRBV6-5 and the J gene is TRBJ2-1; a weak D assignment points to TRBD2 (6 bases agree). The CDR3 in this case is CASSPLTQEGYNEQFF. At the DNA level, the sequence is TGTGCCAGCAGTCCCCTTACCCAGGAGGGCTACAATGAGCAGTTCTTC.